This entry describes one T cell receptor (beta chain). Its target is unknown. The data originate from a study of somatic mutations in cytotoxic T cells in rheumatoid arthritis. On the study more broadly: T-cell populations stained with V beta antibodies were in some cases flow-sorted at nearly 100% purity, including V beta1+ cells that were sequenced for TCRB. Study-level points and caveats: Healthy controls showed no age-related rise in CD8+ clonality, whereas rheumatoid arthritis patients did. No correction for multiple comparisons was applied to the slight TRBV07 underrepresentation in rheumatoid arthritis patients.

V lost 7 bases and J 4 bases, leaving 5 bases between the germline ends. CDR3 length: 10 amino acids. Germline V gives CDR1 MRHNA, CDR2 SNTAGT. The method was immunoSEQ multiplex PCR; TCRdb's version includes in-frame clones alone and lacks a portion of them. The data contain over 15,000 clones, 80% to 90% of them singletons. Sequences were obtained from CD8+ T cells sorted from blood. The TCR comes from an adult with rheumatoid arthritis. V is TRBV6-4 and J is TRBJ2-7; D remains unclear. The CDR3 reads CASTRYEQYF. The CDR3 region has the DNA TGTGCCAGCACCAGGTACGAGCAGTACTTC.